The clone carrying this T cell receptor beta chain was found a few times. The germline CDR1 and CDR2 sequences are SQVTM and ANQGSEA. V was clipped by 3 bases and J by 1 base; unmatched bases: 3. CDR3 size: 13 residues. TCRdb ran MiXCR on the 5' RACE reads and lists one entry per CDR3 protein. This table has some 600,000 distinct CDR3 sequences, more than 9% appearing once. These data belong to a study of T cells after yellow fever vaccination. Source: PBMCs, taken on the day of the yellow fever booster vaccination. The chain couples TRBV29-1 to TRBJ2-7; 7 bases are a match to TRBD2. The receptor was derived from a man under 40 who received the YFV17D yellow fever vaccine. CDR3 protein: CSVEGGGSYEQYF. CDR3 in DNA: TGCAGCGTTGAGGGGGGGGGGTCCTACGAGCAGTACTTC.